This T cell receptor beta chain was obtained from a study of cytomegalovirus exposure and HLA in healthy donors (dated by TCRdb to 2016 to 2017). Some background on the complete study: An earlier analysis of around 600 of the donors reported 250 to 350 Gb of sequence data and 100 million to 140 million unique TCR beta sequences from about 200 million T cells. Both class I and class II loci were covered by HLA typing, at four-digit resolution. In the later analysis, no new phenotypic data were used to find candidate immune exposures; instead, reliance was placed on TCR beta sequences and their occurrence across donors. On average, around 200,000 unique TCR beta nucleotide sequences were sequenced per donor among more than 350 genotyped donors of the cohort, with roughly a sixth of those sequences being non-productive. Around 300 gigabases of sequencing data and 70 million to 85 million unique TCR sequences were included in an early release covering about 620 HLA-typed donors. A later genetic analysis took genome-wide SNP genotypes for about three fifths of the 666 donors and used that subset as a discovery cohort. Using immunosequencing, the study profiled T cell repertoires from 666 subjects and related those repertoires to cytomegalovirus serostatus. A later analysis re-examined previously published TCR beta repertoires from hundreds of donors and added high-resolution HLA genotyping to investigate patterns of TCR occurrence. Every discovery cohort repertoire had been produced on one sequencing platform. The study combined high-throughput TCR immunosequencing, statistical association of individual TCRs with disease status, and machine learning to predict cytomegalovirus infection status. An earlier analysis of roughly 600 of the donors used high-throughput TCR beta sequencing to judge whether each TCR beta V gene segment behaved as functional or pseudogenic. In addition to the first cohort of approximately 670 subjects, a separate validation cohort of 130 or so different subjects was used. The study aimed to test whether cataloging public T cell receptors could reveal signatures of past pathogen exposure. Four to six DR-DQ haplotypes were handled as single units for association and clustering, since linkage in the cohort was strong. Of the approximately 400 genotyped donors, 65% to 90% were placed in the genetic ancestry cluster associated with self-reported Caucasian donors. Typing coverage differed by locus: A, B, C, DRB1 and DQB1 were typed in about 629-640 donors, DQA1 in about 500, DPA1 in over 600, and DPB1 in around 440. Donor age, sex, ethnicity and CMV serostatus were compiled together with the repertoire data.

Results and caveats for the whole study, not just this receptor: In vitro tests confirmed that a few of the cytomegalovirus-associated TCR beta chains recognize cytomegalovirus antigens. When HLA alleles, especially DR and DQ, strongly co-occurred, TCR associations were difficult to assign to individual alleles. Correlated functional status among segregating V segments might be attributable to linkage disequilibrium, but an unknown experimental factor could not be ruled out. CMV serostatus was the only immune exposure information available for the cohort. A cluster of highly shared sequence variants was judged likely to represent a technical artifact of the sequencing pipeline. A later genetic analysis associated a missense DCLRE1C variant with V-gene and J-gene trimming of TCR beta chains, and an independent cohort replicated the association. The earlier analysis of approximately 560 of the donors excluded roughly 17 rarely observed V segments, including chromosome 9 orphons, because counts were too low. Most CMV-associated TCR beta chains appeared to be HLA-restricted in a later analysis, and the HLA associations seemed to be driven largely by CMV exposure. Presence/absence analyses assumed roughly uniform sequencing depth across donors, an assumption that may not hold. Specific HLA alleles were associated with 15,000 to 20,000 TCR beta sequences at a false discovery rate of 0.05 in a later analysis. A later genetic analysis reported fewer N-insertions in productive TCRs among donors in an Asian-associated ancestry cluster than the roughly 670-donor mean. An earlier analysis of approximately 570 of the donors showed that most TCR beta V segments appeared in productive rearrangements either about 90% or about 30% of the time, which broadly matched IMGT annotations. Because the 87-base-pair reads could not distinguish some IMGT-functional V segments, including TRBV6-2 and TRBV6-3, those segments were excluded. In this cohort, only TCR beta chains were sequenced, and detectable features were limited by the absence of alpha or paired-chain data. The study gave a list of about 150 TCR beta chains associated with cytomegalovirus. Most TCR sequences were observed very rarely across donors, whereas some public TCRs were present in many individuals. The classifier was reported to diagnose cytomegalovirus status with high specificity and sensitivity in both the original and validation cohorts. In a later analysis, the rate of TCR association differed among HLA loci, with DRB1 alleles having the most associated TCRs and HLA-C alleles having the fewest. In a later analysis, several top co-occurrence clusters were reported to appear linked to parvovirus B19, influenza, CMV and Epstein-Barr virus. Because HLA typing was missing for some donors at each locus, association tests included only the typed subset. A further reported finding was that TCR beta sequences accurately predicted the HLA-A and HLA-B alleles for most subjects in the first cohort. In a later analysis, HLA-associated TCR beta chains showed more clonal expansion and lower generation probabilities than non-associated chains that were equally common. It was suggested by the authors that the approach could potentially be generalized to other disease states and immunological phenotypes.

In total, 600 or so healthy bone marrow donors made up the cohort. At the time of sampling, every cohort member was nominally healthy, though immune exposures that went unrecorded were likely present. The donor tested CMV seropositive, placing the donor among the 290 or so seropositive members of the cohort. A peripheral blood sample was collected from each donor, and TCR beta sequencing was performed on peripheral blood mononuclear cells. Genomic DNA was extracted from the blood cell samples with the Qiagen DNeasy Blood Extraction Kit. The library was produced with the immunoSEQ multiplex PCR assay. For the multiplex PCR, a mixture combining 60 forward primers for TCR Vbeta segments and 13 reverse primers for TCR Jbeta segments was used. The CDR3 region of rearranged TCR beta genes was amplified from genomic DNA by a multiplex PCR assay. The Illumina HiSeq System was used to sequence the amplified TCR beta libraries as 87-base-pair reads. In the original analysis: Across the 666 repertoires, a later analysis counted around 80 million unique TCR beta chains, some 11 million of which were shared by at least two donors. Raw reads were error-corrected and collapsed into unique sequences with a nearest-neighbor algorithm that merged closely related sequences to remove PCR and sequencing errors. CDR3 sequences were aligned to IMGT reference sequences to assign V, D and J gene segments. For a sequence to be retained, a match of at least six nucleotides was required to both a V gene segment and a J gene segment. Rearrangements were called productive when the CDR3 lacked stop codons and stayed in frame with V and J; all others were non-productive. Following IMGT convention, CDR3 was defined as the stretch from the second conserved V-encoded cysteine up to the conserved J-encoded phenylalanine. In an earlier analysis of approximately 590 of the donors, sequences lacking an unambiguous match to a single V gene segment were excluded. An earlier analysis of 587 of the donors classified V segments as functional when productive rearrangements were above 56.7% and as segregating when the standard deviation between donors was above 5%. A statistical classification framework was built for diagnosing cytomegalovirus status from the catalog of TCR beta chain sequences. In a later analysis, V and J genes were assigned by comparing TCR nucleotide sequences against IMGT/GENE-DB human TR gene sequences. The TCRdist pipeline was used in a later analysis to assign CDR3 sequences and most-parsimonious VDJ recombination scenarios. In a later analysis, every TCR beta chain was defined by the combination of its CDR3 amino acid sequence and its V-gene family, and reads without a unique V-gene family were dropped. As a way to deal with suspected cross-contamination and a sequencing artifact, a later analysis dropped approximately 590 nucleotide sequences that were highly shared and had low generation probability. A later analysis calculated a clonal expansion index for each public chain from normalized within-repertoire ranks of inferred template counts. A later analysis computed generation probabilities with a VDJ recombination model fitted to out-of-frame rearrangements, and checked the results against IGoR. In a later analysis, hypergeometric tests were used to score TCR-TCR, TCR-HLA and TCR-CMV co-occurrence, with a repertoire-size bias correction applied to TCR pairs. False discovery rates were estimated in a later analysis by permuting HLA or CMV assignments 20 times. In a later analysis, co-occurring TCRs were grouped using DBSCAN, and TCRdist sequence similarity was added for clustering within HLA-allele-positive subsets. Repertoires with fewer than 30,000 or more than 120,000 public chains, plus five repertoires with anomalous nucleotide sharing, were excluded from co-occurrence clustering. In its TCRdb copy, this immuneACCESS table keeps in-frame sequences only and misses some clones. Where compared with another copy, unresolved V genes explain less than half of these, and the others have no known cause. V and J calls and clone size are copied from that table; D and trimming were computed from the DNA. For this sample the table gives around 71,000 clones, of which more than 60% were detected only once. Clones ranked in the top ten supply around 15% of the sample.

As for this clone: No cognate antigen has been identified for it. No base quality information exists; no much larger clone differs at one position.

Reading from cysteine to phenylalanine, the CDR3 counts 13 amino acids. Only the CDR3 DNA is retained, 39 bases long and in frame from the first base. As encoded in the germline V gene, CDR1 is SGHTA while CDR2 is FQGTGA. The junction shows trimming of 8 bases on V and 0 bases on J, plus 10 bases between the germline ends. The sample taken for sequencing was PBMCs. The receptor was derived from a male donor in good health and CMV-seropositive. The rearrangement joined TRBV7-3 to TRBJ1-1; the D segment could be TRBD1, given 5 matching bases. The DNA sequence is TGTGCCAGCGGCCAGGGCATGAACACTGAAGCTTTCTTT. Its coded protein is CASGQGMNTEAFF.